This T cell receptor (beta chain) was captured in a study of neurological immune-mediated disorders. Findings and limits, study-wide: No expanded-clone CDR3 amino acid sequence recurred across subjects, suggesting private TCR-beta repertoires.

This clonotype was seen at least ten times. Its matching antigen is unknown. Libraries used 2 million unsorted PBMCs kept frozen in RNAlater. Template-switch 5'RACE cDNA synthesis added a 10-nucleotide unique molecular identifier. One entry per CDR3 protein results from TCRdb running MiXCR on the 5' RACE reads. The sample includes more than 20,000 distinct CDR3 sequences, 2.5% of them seen just once. This CDR3 region has 13 residues. V trimming: 5 bases; J trimming: 3 bases; junction bases outside the gene matches: 4. The germline V gene has CDR1 SGHRS and CDR2 YFSETQ. This chain links TRBV5-1 with TRBJ1-2; 7 positions agree with TRBD1. The sequence derives from a woman in her fifties or sixties with multiple sclerosis. Sequencing input: PBMCs. As DNA, the CDR3 is TGCGCCAGCAGTTTCGACAGGGACTATGGCTACACCTTC. Amino acids: CASSFDRDYGYTF. The full variable domain, its missing parts supplied by reference TRBV5-1 and TRBJ1-2, is KAGVTQTPRYLIKTRGQQVTLSCSPISGHRSVSWYQQTPGQGLQFLFEYFSETQRNKGNFPGRFSGRQFSNSRSEMNVSTLELGDSALYLCASSFDRDYGYTFGSGTRLTVV.